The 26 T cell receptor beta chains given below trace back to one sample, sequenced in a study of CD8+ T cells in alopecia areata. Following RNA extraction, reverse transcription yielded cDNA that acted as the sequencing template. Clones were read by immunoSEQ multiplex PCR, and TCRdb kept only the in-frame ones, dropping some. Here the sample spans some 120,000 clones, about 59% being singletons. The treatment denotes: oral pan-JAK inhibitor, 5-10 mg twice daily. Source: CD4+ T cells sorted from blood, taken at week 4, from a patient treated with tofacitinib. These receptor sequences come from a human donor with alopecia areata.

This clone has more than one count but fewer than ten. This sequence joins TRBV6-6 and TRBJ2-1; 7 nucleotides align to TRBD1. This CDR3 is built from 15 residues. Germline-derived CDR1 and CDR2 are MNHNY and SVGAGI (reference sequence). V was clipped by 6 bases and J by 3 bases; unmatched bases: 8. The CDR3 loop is CASRTSTGNYNEQFF. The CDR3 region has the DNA TGTGCCAGCAGGACATCGACAGGGAACTACAATGAGCAGTTCTTC.

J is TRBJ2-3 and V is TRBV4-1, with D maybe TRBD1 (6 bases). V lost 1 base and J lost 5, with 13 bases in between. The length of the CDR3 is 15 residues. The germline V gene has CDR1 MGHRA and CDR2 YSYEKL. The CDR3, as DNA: TGCGCCAGCAGCCAAGGCGACTTACAGGGAGATACGCAGTATTTT. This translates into CASSQGDLQGDTQYF.

CDR3 in DNA: TGTGCCAGCAGCGGGACTAGCGGGAGGGCCAAGGTCGGGGAGCTGTTTTTT. Amino acids: CASSGTSGRAKVGELFF. The chain recombines TRBV11-2 with TRBJ2-2, with 16 positions matching TRBD2. This CDR3 region has 17 residues. Germline lookup yields CDR1 SGHAT and CDR2 FQNNGV. V was pared by 5 bases and J by 7 bases, with 7 bases of the junction left unmatched.

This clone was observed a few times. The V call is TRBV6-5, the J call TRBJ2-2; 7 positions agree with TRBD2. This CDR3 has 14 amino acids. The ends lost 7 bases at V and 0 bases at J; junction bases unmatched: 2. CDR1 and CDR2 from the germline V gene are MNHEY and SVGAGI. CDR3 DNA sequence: TGTGCCAGCACGGCGGGGGCGAACACCGGGGAGCTGTTTTTT. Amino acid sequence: CASTAGANTGELFF.

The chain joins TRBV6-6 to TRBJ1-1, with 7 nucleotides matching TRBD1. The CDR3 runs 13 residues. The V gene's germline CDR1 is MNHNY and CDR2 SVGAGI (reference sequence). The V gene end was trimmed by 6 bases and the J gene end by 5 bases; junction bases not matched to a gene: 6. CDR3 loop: CASRPDRETEAFF. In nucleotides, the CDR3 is TGTGCCAGCAGACCCGACAGGGAAACTGAAGCTTTCTTT.

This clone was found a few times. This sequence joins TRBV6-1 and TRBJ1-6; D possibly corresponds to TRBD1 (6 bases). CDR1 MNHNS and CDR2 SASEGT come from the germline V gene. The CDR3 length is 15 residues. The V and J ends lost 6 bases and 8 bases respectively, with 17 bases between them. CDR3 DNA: TGTGCCAGCAGGGATCCAGGGGTAGGCGATTCACCCCTCCACTTT. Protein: CASRDPGVGDSPLHF.

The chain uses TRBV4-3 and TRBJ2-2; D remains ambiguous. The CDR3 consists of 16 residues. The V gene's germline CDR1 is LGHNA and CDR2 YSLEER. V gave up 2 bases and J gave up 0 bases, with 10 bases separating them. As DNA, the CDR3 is TGCGCCAGCAGCCAAATGGCTGGCGCGAACACCGGGGAGCTGTTTTTT. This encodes CASSQMAGANTGELFF.

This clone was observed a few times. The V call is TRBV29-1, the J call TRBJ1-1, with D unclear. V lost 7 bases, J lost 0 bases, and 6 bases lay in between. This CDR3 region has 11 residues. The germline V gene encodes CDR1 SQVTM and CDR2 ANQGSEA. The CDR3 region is CSAKMNTEAFF. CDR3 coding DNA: TGCAGCGCAAAAATGAACACTGAAGCTTTCTTT. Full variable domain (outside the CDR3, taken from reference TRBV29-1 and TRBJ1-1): SAVISQKPSRDICQRGTSLTIQCQVDSQVTMMFWYRQQPGQSLTLIATANQGSEATYESGFVIDKFPISRPNLTFSTLTVSNMSPEDSSIYLCSAKMNTEAFFGQGTRLTVV.

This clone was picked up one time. CDR3 sequence (DNA): TGCGCCAGCGCCACAGGGGCACGACCTAGCACAGATACGCAGTATTTT. It specifies CASATGARPSTDTQYF. V and J are TRBV5-1 and TRBJ2-3; 7 nucleotides align to TRBD1. V was pared by 7 bases and J by 0 bases, with 11 bases of the junction left unmatched. The germline V gene encodes CDR1 SGHRS and CDR2 YFSETQ. The CDR3 extends over 16 amino acids.

The CDR3 DNA reads as TGTGCCAGCAGCCCGACAGGGGGCAATGGCTACACCTTC. It specifies CASSPTGGNGYTF. The rearrangement links TRBV9 to TRBJ1-2; 10 bases match TRBD1. The V gene's germline CDR1 is SGDLS and CDR2 YYNGEE. With 4 bases clipped from V and 6 bases from J, the junction kept 3 bases outside the gene matches. The CDR3 consists of 13 residues.

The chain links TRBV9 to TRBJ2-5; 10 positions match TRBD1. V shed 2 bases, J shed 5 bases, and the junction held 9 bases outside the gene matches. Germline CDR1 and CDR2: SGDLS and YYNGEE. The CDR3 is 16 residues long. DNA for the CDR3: TGTGCCAGCAGCGTTAGACAGGGGGCGCCGGGGGAGACCCAGTACTTC. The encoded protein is CASSVRQGAPGETQYF.

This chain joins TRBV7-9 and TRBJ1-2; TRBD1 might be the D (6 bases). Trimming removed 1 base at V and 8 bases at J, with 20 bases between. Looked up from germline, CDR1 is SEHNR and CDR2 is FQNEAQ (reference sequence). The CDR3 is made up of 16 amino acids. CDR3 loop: CASSLDGAAGVRGYTF. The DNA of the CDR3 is TGTGCCAGCAGCTTAGATGGGGCGGCAGGGGTCCGCGGCTACACCTTC.

The chain's CDR3 is CATSREGVTQYF. Written as DNA, the CDR3 is TGTGCCACCAGCAGAGAAGGGGTTACGCAGTATTTT. The chain has TRBV15 and TRBJ2-3, with a possible D match to TRBD1 (5 bases). Germline loops: CDR1 LNHNV, CDR2 YYDKDF (reference sequence). This CDR3 region has 12 residues. V was clipped by 0 bases and J by 8 bases, with 6 bases between them.

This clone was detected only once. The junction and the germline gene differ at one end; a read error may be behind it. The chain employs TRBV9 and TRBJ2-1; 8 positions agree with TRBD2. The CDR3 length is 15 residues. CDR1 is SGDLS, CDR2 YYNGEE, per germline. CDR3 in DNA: TGTGCCAGCAGCGTAGGGTTTCGAAAAGAGCGGGAGTTGGTCTTC. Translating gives CASSVGFRKERELVF.

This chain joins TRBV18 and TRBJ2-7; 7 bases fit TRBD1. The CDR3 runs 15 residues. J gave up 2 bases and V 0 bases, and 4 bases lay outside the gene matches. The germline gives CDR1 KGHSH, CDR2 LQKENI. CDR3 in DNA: TGTGCCAGCTCACCACCGTCAGGGGGTGCCTACGAGCAGTACTTC. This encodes CASSPPSGGAYEQYF.

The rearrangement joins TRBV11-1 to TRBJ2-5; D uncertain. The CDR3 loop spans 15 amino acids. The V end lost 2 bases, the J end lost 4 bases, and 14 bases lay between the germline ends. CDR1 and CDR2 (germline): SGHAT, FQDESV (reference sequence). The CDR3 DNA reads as TGTGCCAGCAGCTTATCGAGGAACCCGGGAGAGACCCAGTACTTC. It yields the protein CASSLSRNPGETQYF.

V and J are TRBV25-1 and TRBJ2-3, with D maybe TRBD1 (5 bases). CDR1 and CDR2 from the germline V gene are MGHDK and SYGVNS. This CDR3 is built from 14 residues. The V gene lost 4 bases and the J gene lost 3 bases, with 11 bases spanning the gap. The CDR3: CASSARQITDTQYF. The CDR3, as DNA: TGTGCCAGCAGTGCCCGACAGATAACAGATACGCAGTATTTT.

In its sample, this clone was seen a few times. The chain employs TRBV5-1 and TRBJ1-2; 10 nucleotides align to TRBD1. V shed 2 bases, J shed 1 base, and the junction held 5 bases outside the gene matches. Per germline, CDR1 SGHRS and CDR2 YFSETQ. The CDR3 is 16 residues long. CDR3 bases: TGCGCCAGCAGCTTAACCGGGACAGGGGATAACTATGGCTACACCTTC. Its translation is CASSLTGTGDNYGYTF.

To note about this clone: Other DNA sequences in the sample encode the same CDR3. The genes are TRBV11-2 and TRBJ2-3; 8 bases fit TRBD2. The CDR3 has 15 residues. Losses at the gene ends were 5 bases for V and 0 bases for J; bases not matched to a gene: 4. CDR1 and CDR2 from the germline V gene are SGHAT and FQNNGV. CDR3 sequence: CASSLERGSTDTQYF. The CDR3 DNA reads TGTGCCAGCAGCCTCGAGCGGGGGAGCACAGATACGCAGTATTTT.

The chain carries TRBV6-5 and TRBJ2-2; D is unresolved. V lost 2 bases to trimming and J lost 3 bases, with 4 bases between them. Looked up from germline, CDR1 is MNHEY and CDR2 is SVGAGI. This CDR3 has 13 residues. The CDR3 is CASSYGDTGELFF. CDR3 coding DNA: TGTGCCAGCAGTTACGGAGACACCGGGGAGCTGTTTTTT.

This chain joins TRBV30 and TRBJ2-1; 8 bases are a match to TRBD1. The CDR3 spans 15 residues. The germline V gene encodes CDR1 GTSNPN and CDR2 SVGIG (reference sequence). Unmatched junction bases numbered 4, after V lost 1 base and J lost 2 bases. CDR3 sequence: CAWSAGTGTYNEQFF. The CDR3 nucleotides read TGTGCCTGGAGTGCCGGGACAGGCACCTACAATGAGCAGTTCTTC.

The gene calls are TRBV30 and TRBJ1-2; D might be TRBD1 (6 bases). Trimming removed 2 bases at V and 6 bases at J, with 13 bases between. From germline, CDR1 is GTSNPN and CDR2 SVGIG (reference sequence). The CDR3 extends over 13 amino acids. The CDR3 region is CAWSSNRVDGYTF. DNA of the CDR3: TGTGCCTGGAGTTCTAACAGGGTTGATGGCTACACCTTC.

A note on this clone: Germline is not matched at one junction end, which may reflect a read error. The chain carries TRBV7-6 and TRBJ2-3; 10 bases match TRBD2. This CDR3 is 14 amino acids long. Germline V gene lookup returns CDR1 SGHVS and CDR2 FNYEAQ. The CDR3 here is CASSLAGDGDTQYF. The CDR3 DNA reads TGTGCCAGCAGCCTAGCGGGAGATGGAGATACGCAGTATTTT.

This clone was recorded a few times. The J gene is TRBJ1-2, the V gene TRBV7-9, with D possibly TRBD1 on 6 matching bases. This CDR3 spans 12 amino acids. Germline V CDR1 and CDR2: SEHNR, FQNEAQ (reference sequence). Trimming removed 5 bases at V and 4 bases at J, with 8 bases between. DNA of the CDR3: TGTGCCAGCAGCCAACAGGGCTATGGCTACACCTTC. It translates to CASSQQGYGYTF.

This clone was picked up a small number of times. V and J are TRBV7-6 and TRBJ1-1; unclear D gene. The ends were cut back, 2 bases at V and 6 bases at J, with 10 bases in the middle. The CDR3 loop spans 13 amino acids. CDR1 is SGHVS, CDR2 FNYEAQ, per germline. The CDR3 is CASSLRLGAEAFF. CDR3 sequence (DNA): TGTGCCAGCAGCTTACGTCTTGGGGCTGAAGCTTTCTTT.

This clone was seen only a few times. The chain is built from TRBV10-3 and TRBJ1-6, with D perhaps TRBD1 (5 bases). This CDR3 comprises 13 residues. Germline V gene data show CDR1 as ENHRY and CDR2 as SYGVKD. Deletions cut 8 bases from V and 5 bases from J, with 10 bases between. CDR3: CAISGRDNSPLHF. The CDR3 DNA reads TGTGCCATCTCGGGCAGGGATAATTCACCCCTCCACTTT.